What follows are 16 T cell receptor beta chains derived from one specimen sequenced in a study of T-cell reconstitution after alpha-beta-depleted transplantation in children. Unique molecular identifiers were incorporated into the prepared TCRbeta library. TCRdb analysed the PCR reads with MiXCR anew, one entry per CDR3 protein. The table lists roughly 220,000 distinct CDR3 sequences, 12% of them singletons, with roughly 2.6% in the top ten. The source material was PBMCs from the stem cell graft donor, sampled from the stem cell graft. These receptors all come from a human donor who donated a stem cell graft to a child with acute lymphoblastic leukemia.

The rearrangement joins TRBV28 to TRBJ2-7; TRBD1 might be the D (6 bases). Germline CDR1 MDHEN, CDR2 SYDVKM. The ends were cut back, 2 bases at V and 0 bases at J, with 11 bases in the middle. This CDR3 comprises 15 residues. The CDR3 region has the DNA TGTGCCAGCAGTTTAGGGGACATCACCTCCTACGAGCAGTACTTC. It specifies CASSLGDITSYEQYF.

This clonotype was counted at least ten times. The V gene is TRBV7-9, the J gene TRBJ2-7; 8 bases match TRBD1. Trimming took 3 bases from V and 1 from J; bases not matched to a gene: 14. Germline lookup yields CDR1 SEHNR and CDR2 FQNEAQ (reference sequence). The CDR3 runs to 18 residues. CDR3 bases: TGTGCCAGCAGCTTGGGTAGATACGGACAGGGCAGGTCCTACGAGCAGTACTTC. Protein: CASSLGRYGQGRSYEQYF.

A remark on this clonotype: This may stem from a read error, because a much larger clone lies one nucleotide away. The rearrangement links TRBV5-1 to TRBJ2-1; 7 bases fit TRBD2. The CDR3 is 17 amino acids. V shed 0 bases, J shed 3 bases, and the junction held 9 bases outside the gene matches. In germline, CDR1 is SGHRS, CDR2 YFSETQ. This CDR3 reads CASSLAPLAYVYNEQFF. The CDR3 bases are TGCGCCAGCAGCTTGGCCCCACTAGCGTACGTCTACAATGAGCAGTTCTTC.

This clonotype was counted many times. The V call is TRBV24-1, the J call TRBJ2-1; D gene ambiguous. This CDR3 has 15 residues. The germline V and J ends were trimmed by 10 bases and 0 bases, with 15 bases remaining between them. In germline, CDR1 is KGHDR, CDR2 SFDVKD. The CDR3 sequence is CATGKGPSSYNEQFF. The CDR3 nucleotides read TGTGCCACGGGGAAGGGTCCCAGCTCCTACAATGAGCAGTTCTTC.

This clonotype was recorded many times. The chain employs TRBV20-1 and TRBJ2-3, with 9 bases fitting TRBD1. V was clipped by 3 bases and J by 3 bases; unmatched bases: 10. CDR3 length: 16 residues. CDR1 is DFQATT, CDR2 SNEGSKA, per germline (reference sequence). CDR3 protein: CSARTPGTGRTDTQYF. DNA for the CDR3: TGCAGTGCTAGGACCCCCGGGACAGGGAGGACAGATACGCAGTATTTT.

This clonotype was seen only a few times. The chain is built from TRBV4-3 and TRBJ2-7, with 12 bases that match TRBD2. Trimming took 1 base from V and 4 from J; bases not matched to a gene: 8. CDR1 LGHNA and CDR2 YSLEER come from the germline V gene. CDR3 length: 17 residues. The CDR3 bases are TGCGCCAGCAGCCAAGCGGCTAGCGGGGGGGTTCGGTACGAGCAGTACTTC. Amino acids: CASSQAASGGVRYEQYF.

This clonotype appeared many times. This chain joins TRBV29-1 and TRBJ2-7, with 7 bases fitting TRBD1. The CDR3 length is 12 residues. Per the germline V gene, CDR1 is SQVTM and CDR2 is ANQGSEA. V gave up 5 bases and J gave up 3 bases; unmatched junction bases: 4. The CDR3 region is CSVLQGNYEQYF. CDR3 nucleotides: TGCAGCGTTTTACAGGGGAACTACGAGCAGTACTTC.

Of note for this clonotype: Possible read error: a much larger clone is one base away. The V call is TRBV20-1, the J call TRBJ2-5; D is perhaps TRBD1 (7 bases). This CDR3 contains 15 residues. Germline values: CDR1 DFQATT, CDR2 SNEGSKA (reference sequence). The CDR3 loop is CCARDLTRGAGTQYF. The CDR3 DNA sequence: TGCTGTGCTAGAGATCTCACCAGGGGGGCAGGGACCCAGTACTTC.

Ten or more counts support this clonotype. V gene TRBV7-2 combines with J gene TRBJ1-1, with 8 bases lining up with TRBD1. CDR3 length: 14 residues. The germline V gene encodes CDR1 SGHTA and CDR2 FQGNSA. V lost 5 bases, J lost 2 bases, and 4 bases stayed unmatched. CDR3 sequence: CASSKTGVNTEAFF. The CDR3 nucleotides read TGTGCCAGCAGCAAGACAGGGGTCAACACTGAAGCTTTCTTT.

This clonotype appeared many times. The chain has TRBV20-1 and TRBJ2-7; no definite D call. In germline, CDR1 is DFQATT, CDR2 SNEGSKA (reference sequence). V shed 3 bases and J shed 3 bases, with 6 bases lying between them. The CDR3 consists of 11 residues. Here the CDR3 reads CSARVSYEQYF. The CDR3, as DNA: TGCAGTGCTAGGGTCAGCTACGAGCAGTACTTC.

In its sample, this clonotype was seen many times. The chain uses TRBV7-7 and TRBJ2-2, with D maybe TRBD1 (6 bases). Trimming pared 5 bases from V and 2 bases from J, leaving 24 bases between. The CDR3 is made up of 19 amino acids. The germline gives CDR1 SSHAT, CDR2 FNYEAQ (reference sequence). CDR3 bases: TGTGCCAGCAGCCCCCGTCTCCTCGGGGCAGGGGATAACACCGGGGAGCTGTTTTTT. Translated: CASSPRLLGAGDNTGELFF.

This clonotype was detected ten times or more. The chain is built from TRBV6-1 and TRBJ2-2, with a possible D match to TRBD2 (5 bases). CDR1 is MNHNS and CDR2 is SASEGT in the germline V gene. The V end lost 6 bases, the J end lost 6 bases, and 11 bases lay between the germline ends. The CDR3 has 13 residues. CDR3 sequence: CASRQDGAGELFF. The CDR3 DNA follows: TGTGCCAGCAGACAAGACGGGGCCGGGGAGCTGTTTTTT.

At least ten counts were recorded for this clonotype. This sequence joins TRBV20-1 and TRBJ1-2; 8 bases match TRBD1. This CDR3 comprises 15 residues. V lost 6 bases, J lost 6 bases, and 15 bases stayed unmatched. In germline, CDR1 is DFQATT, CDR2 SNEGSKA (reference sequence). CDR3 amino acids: CSAAPGDRIGNGYTF. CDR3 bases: TGCAGTGCAGCCCCCGGGGACAGGATCGGGAATGGCTACACCTTC.

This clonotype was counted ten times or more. The CDR3 DNA reads as TGTGCCAGCAGTGGGGGGTTCCACGAGCAGTACTTC. As protein: CASSGGFHEQYF. The chain couples TRBV25-1 to TRBJ2-7; D tentatively reads TRBD1 or TRBD2 (5 bases each). CDR3 length: 12 amino acids. V gave up 4 bases and J gave up 5 bases, with 9 bases separating them. The V gene's germline CDR1 is MGHDK and CDR2 SYGVNS.

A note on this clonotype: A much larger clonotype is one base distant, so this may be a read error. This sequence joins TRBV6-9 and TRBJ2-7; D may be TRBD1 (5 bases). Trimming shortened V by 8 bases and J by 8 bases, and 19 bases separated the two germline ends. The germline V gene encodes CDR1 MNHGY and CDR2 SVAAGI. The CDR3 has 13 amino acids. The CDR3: CASARGSSSQQYF. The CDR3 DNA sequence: TGTGCCAGCGCTAGGGGTTCGTCCTCCCAGCAGTACTTC.

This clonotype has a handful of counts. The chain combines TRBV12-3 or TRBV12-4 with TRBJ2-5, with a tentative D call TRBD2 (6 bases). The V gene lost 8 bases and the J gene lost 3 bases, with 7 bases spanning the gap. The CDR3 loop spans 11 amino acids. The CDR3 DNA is TGTGCCAGCGGCGGGGAAGAGACCCAGTACTTC. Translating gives CASGGEETQYF.